This T cell receptor beta chain stems from a study of T cell repertoires in cytomegalovirus infection. The sample holds many counts of this clonotype. Its target is unknown. General observations from the study: The ex vivo response showed dominance by HLA-C-restricted CMV-specific TCR beta clonotypes.

Using its own MiXCR run on the reads, TCRdb lists one record per CDR3 protein. The profile shows about 110,000 distinct CDR3 sequences, 10% of them singletons. The V gene end was trimmed by 5 bases and the J gene end by 6 bases; junction bases not matched to a gene: 8. The CDR3 loop spans 14 amino acids. Germline CDR1 SGHTA, CDR2 FQGNSA. The TCR originated in a human donor in good health (CMV status not recorded). Some clones in this sample may be carry-over from other donors' samples. Sample: PBMCs, sequenced either directly or after in vitro stimulation (not recorded which). V gene TRBV7-2 combines with J gene TRBJ2-3; TRBD2 matches 7 bases. This chain's CDR3 is CASSPGTTPDTQYF. CDR3 nucleotide sequence: TGTGCCAGCAGCCCAGGGACTACCCCGGATACGCAGTATTTT.